One and the same sample provided the 5 T cell receptor beta chains below, sequenced in a study of blood T cell repertoires in COVID-19. Using immunoSEQ multiplex PCR, the repertoire was profiled, and TCRdb retains in-frame clones only, with some absent. The table shows about 42,000 clones, with over 60% occurring only once. The specimen sequenced was peripheral blood. These TCRs come from a woman in her seventies with acute or convalescent COVID-19.

This sequence joins TRBV18 and TRBJ1-6, with a weak D call TRBD1 (5 bases). Deletions cut 1 base from V and 5 bases from J, with 12 bases between. The CDR3 sequence is 16 residues long. Germline-derived CDR1 and CDR2 are KGHSH and LQKENI. This CDR3 reads CASSPRQGENNSPLHF. The CDR3 DNA follows: TGTGCCAGCTCACCACGGCAGGGCGAAAATAATTCACCCCTCCACTTT.

The genes are TRBV5-6 and TRBJ1-5; a possible D gene is TRBD1 (6 bases). The V end lost 2 bases, the J end lost 0 bases, and 9 bases lay between the germline ends. The length of the CDR3 is 15 residues. Germline V CDR1 and CDR2: SGHDT, YYEEEE. In nucleotides, the CDR3 is TGTGCCAGCAGCTTCAGGGGATATAGCAATCAGCCCCAGCATTTT. Its translation: CASSFRGYSNQPQHF.

The chain employs TRBV2 and TRBJ1-4; 9 bases align to TRBD1. Germline CDR1 is SNHLY and CDR2 is FYNNEI. V was clipped by 6 bases and J by 8 bases; unmatched bases: 10. The CDR3 has 15 residues. Written as DNA, the CDR3 is TGTGCCAGCAGCGGGGACAGGGTTTCGAGCGAAAAACTGTTTTTT. Encoded protein: CASSGDRVSSEKLFF. Looking up the rest from reference TRBV2 and TRBJ1-4 gives the full variable domain: EPEVTQTPSHQVTQMGQEVILRCVPISNHLYFYWYRQILGQKVEFLVSFYNNEISEKSEIFDDQFSVERPDGSNFTLKIRSTKLEDSAMYFCASSGDRVSSEKLFFGSGTQLSVL.

The chain is built from TRBV7-2 and TRBJ1-4; D not resolved. Trimming pared 1 base from V and 5 bases from J, leaving 17 bases between. Germline CDR1 is SGHTA and CDR2 is FQGNSA. This CDR3 spans 17 amino acids. This chain's CDR3 is CASSLVGRGSFNEKLFF. The CDR3 DNA reads TGTGCCAGCAGCTTAGTTGGCAGAGGTTCATTCAATGAAAAACTGTTTTTT.

The chain employs TRBV2 and TRBJ2-2; 9 bases fit TRBD2. Germline CDR1 SNHLY, CDR2 FYNNEI. The junction had 4 bases not matched to a gene; V was cut back by 4 bases and J by 1 base. The CDR3 extends over 16 amino acids. The CDR3 loop reads CASSGLAGENTGELFF. The DNA of the CDR3 is TGTGCCAGCAGTGGATTAGCGGGAGAGAACACCGGGGAGCTGTTTTTT.